The 23 T cell receptor beta chains in this list originate from one sample, sequenced in a study of blood T cells in healthy people across ages (dated by TCRdb to 2014 to 2015). Libraries were built with 5' RACE. This sample was sequenced with an Illumina HiSeq 2500. A second about 7 to 11 cycle PCR used a sample-barcoded 5' primer and a J-beta primer mix. TCRdb trimmed public reads at Q25 via fastp, called clones via MiXCR and kept in-frame beta chains. Rows are unified per CDR3 protein, each entry keeping the most common DNA and genes. A total of 750,000 to 950,000 distinct CDR3 sequences appear in this sample, 53% of them only once. About 38% of the sample lies in the top ten. The specimen sequenced was blood. The receptors originated from a man older than 75 in good health.

Here the CDR3 reads CASSPPGTGTDEQFF. Here the CDR3 DNA reads TGTGCCAGCAGCCCCCCGGGAACAGGGACTGATGAGCAGTTCTTC. V usage is TRBV7-9 and J usage is TRBJ2-1; D possibly uses TRBD1 or TRBD2 (6 bases each). The length of the CDR3 is 15 residues. Germline V gene lookup returns CDR1 SEHNR and CDR2 FQNEAQ (reference sequence). V shed 5 bases and J shed 8 bases, with 19 bases lying between them.

The rearrangement links TRBV7-2 to TRBJ1-5; 12 bases line up with TRBD1. Trimming took 0 bases from V and 5 from J; bases not matched to a gene: 5. Looked up from germline, CDR1 is SGHTA and CDR2 is FQGNSA. This CDR3 region has 17 residues. CDR3 bases: TGTGCCAGCAGCTTAGCGCCGGGACAGGGGGCCGATCAGCCCCAGCATTTT. Its protein is CASSLAPGQGADQPQHF.

The chain links TRBV21-1 to TRBJ2-1; the DNA was not used to check the table's D call, TRBD1. The DNA matches TRBJ2-7 better at its end, which makes the J call doubtful. TRBV21-1 is annotated as a pseudogene. This CDR3 is 16 amino acids long. DNA for the CDR3: TGTGCCAGCAGCAAAGACCCGGGAGCAAGCTACAGTGAGCAGTACTTC. This codes for CASSKDPGASYSEQYF.

The gene calls are TRBV29-1 and TRBJ2-3; D perhaps matches TRBD2 (6 bases). Per the germline V gene, CDR1 is SQVTM and CDR2 is ANQGSEA. V lost 7 bases and J 4 bases, leaving 12 bases between the germline ends. CDR3 length: 12 amino acids. As DNA, the CDR3 is TGCAGCGGGGGAGGACCATCAGATACGCAGTATTTT. Its translation is CSGGGPSDTQYF.

The genes are TRBV3-1 and TRBJ2-1, with 7 positions matching TRBD1. CDR3 size: 12 residues. Germline trimming cut 3 bases from V and 13 bases from J; bases unmatched to any gene: 6. Germline loops: CDR1 LGHDT, CDR2 YNNKEL (reference sequence). CDR3 bases: TGTGCCAGCAGCCATTCCCACAGGGGCCAGTTCTTC. Its translation is CASSHSHRGQFF.

The chain combines TRBV4-1 with TRBJ2-3; 13 bases map to TRBD2. V gave up 3 bases and J gave up 14 bases; unmatched junction bases: 20. The CDR3 contains 18 residues. Germline V gives CDR1 MGHRA, CDR2 YSYEKL. The CDR3 spells CASSQDRTSGRAGRYAYF. The CDR3 bases are TGCGCCAGCAGCCAGGACCGAACTAGCGGGAGGGCGGGCAGATACGCGTATTTT.

This chain connects TRBV14 to TRBJ2-7, with D tentatively TRBD1 or TRBD2 (6 bases each). The end of the DNA fits TRBJ2-5 better, so the J call may be wrong. Germline CDR1 is SGHDN and CDR2 is FVKESK. The CDR3 has 14 amino acids. CDR3 sequence: CASSHGRGRETQYF. In DNA form, the CDR3 reads TGTGCCAGCAGCCACGGTCGGGGGCGAGAGACCCAGTACTTC.

The V and J genes are TRBV20-1 and TRBJ2-7, with D perhaps assigned TRBD1 or TRBD2 (5 bases each). V was clipped by 5 bases and J by 0 bases, with 11 bases between them. Germline V gene data show CDR1 as DFQATT and CDR2 as SNEGSKA (reference sequence). There are 13 residues in the CDR3. CDR3 region: CSAPSGHSYEQYF. The CDR3 nucleotides are TGCAGTGCTCCCTCGGGGCACTCCTACGAGCAGTACTTC.

This rearrangement joins TRBV6-5 to TRBJ1-2; D remains unclear. Per the germline V gene, CDR1 is MNHEY and CDR2 is SVGAGI. V lost 6 bases and J 0 bases, leaving 17 bases between the germline ends. The CDR3 loop spans 16 amino acids. The CDR3 region is CASSSTPSEANYGYTF. The DNA for the CDR3 is TGTGCCAGCAGCTCGACCCCATCTGAAGCTAACTATGGCTACACCTTC.

The gene calls are TRBV27 and TRBJ2-7; D is unresolved. Trimming took 6 bases from V and 7 from J, leaving 22 bases between them. CDR1 and CDR2 (germline): MNHEY, SMNVEV (reference sequence). The length of the CDR3 is 15 residues. The CDR3 loop reads CASRNEKTPGNEQYF. The CDR3 nucleotides read TGTGCCAGCAGGAACGAGAAAACGCCTGGCAATGAGCAGTACTTC.

This clonotype has only a few counts. J is TRBJ2-3 and V is TRBV3-1; 10 bases align to TRBD2. Germline lookup yields CDR1 LGHDT and CDR2 YNNKEL (reference sequence). V lost 0 bases to trimming and J lost 14 bases; unmatched junction nucleotides: 17. The CDR3 contains 17 residues. The CDR3 loop is CASSQDRGSGGHRYAYF. In DNA, the CDR3 is TGTGCCAGCAGCCAAGATCGGGGTAGCGGGGGGCACAGATACGCGTATTTT.

The rearrangement links TRBV20-1 to TRBJ2-3; TRBD2 matches 10 bases. Germline V CDR1 and CDR2: DFQATT, SNEGSKA (reference sequence). The ends lost 6 bases at V and 6 bases at J; junction bases unmatched: 9. The CDR3 consists of 14 residues. The CDR3 DNA is TGCAGTGCGCGGGCTAGCGGGAGCTGGGATACGCAGTATTTT. This codes for CSARASGSWDTQYF.

This clonotype was observed a few times. The V call is TRBV7-9, the J call TRBJ2-5; TRBD2 matches 9 bases. The germline V gene encodes CDR1 SEHNR and CDR2 FQNEAQ (reference sequence). CDR3 size: 15 residues. The junction had 4 bases not matched to a gene; V was cut back by 4 bases and J by 1 base. CDR3 residues: CASSYLAGSQETQYF. CDR3 nucleotide sequence: TGTGCCAGCAGCTACCTAGCGGGGTCCCAAGAGACCCAGTACTTC.

This clonotype was seen more than once but under ten times. This chain joins TRBV13 and TRBJ1-2; tentatively, D is TRBD1 (6 bases). The CDR3 sequence is 13 residues long. V shed 3 bases and J shed 4 bases, with 9 bases lying between them. CDR1 and CDR2 from the germline V gene are PRHDT and FYEKMQ (reference sequence). The CDR3 spells CASSLGDIYGYTF. For the CDR3, the DNA is TGTGCCAGCAGCTTGGGGGACATCTATGGCTACACCTTC.

The rearrangement links TRBV12-5 to TRBJ1-1, with unresolved D. V lost 1 base and J 0 bases, leaving 15 bases between the germline ends. In germline, CDR1 is LGHNT, CDR2 FRNRAP. The CDR3 spans 17 residues. The CDR3 sequence is CASGLGPGRLMNTEAFF. The CDR3, as DNA: TGTGCTAGTGGTTTGGGACCCGGACGTCTCATGAACACTGAAGCTTTCTTT.

This chain connects TRBV7-9 to TRBJ1-5; no clear D gene. The CDR3 sequence is 14 residues long. V lost 4 bases and J lost 3, with 10 bases in between. Per germline, CDR1 SEHNR and CDR2 FQNEAQ (reference sequence). CDR3 protein: CASSSVGPNQPQHF. The CDR3 bases are TGTGCCAGCAGCTCAGTGGGTCCCAATCAGCCCCAGCATTTT. Together with reference TRBV7-9 and TRBJ1-5, the CDR3 gives the full variable domain: DTGVSQNPRHKITKRGQNVTFRCDPISEHNRLYWYRQTLGQGPEFLTYFQNEAQLEKSRLLSDRFSAERPKGSFSTLEIQRTEQGDSAMYLCASSSVGPNQPQHFGDGTRLSIL.

The chain carries TRBV10-3 and TRBJ2-1; 10 bases map to TRBD1. The CDR3 covers 17 residues. V trimming: 0 bases; J trimming: 6 bases; junction bases outside the gene matches: 8. Germline CDR1 ENHRY, CDR2 SYGVKD. CDR3 coding DNA: TGTGCCATCAGTGAGTCAACGATCCGGGACAGGGGCAATGAGCAGTTCTTC. As protein: CAISESTIRDRGNEQFF.

V is TRBV28 and J is TRBJ1-2; a weak D match, TRBD1 (5 bases). V was cut by 2 bases and J by 4 bases, with 14 bases left in between. This CDR3 has 15 amino acids. The germline gives CDR1 MDHEN, CDR2 SYDVKM. The CDR3 is CASSLETGEAYGYTF. CDR3 DNA: TGTGCCAGCAGTTTAGAAACAGGAGAGGCCTATGGCTACACCTTC.

This clonotype was picked up a small number of times. The V call is TRBV5-1, the J call TRBJ2-7; the D gene is possibly TRBD1 (6 bases). The CDR3 runs 15 residues. CDR1 and CDR2 (germline): SGHRS, YFSETQ. The V gene lost 4 bases and the J gene lost 1 base, with 15 bases spanning the gap. The CDR3 coding sequence is TGCGCCAGCAGCAGAACCCGGGACACTTCCTACGAGCAGTACTTC. Encoded protein: CASSRTRDTSYEQYF. Looking up the rest from reference TRBV5-1 and TRBJ2-7 gives the full variable domain: KAGVTQTPRYLIKTRGQQVTLSCSPISGHRSVSWYQQTPGQGLQFLFEYFSETQRNKGNFPGRFSGRQFSNSRSEMNVSTLELGDSALYLCASSRTRDTSYEQYFGPGTRLTVT.

The chain joins TRBV7-8 to TRBJ2-3; 7 bases line up with TRBD2. CDR1 and CDR2 (germline): SGHVS, FQNEAQ. V gave up 5 bases and J gave up 3 bases; unmatched junction bases: 23. This CDR3 comprises 20 residues. The CDR3 loop is CASSPPKMSGTTLGTDTQYF. The CDR3 nucleotides read TGTGCCAGCAGCCCCCCCAAGATGAGCGGGACCACTCTGGGTACAGATACGCAGTATTTT.

This clonotype was detected only a few times. The chain carries TRBV7-9 and TRBJ2-5, with a weak D call TRBD1 (6 bases). This CDR3 spans 15 amino acids. Germline CDR1 reads SEHNR; CDR2 reads FQNEAQ (reference sequence). V was trimmed by 5 bases and J by 0 bases, leaving 13 bases between them. CDR3 DNA: TGTGCCAGCAGCCCACCCACAGGGAACCAAGAGACCCAGTACTTC. Translating it yields CASSPPTGNQETQYF. Together with reference TRBV7-9 and TRBJ2-5, the CDR3 gives the full variable domain: DTGVSQNPRHKITKRGQNVTFRCDPISEHNRLYWYRQTLGQGPEFLTYFQNEAQLEKSRLLSDRFSAERPKGSFSTLEIQRTEQGDSAMYLCASSPPTGNQETQYFGPGTRLLVL.

This clonotype was picked up a small number of times. The chain's CDR3 is CASSQVSLANYGYTF. As DNA, the CDR3 is TGTGCCAGCAGCCAAGTCAGTCTAGCTAACTATGGCTACACCTTC. The V call is TRBV3-1, the J call TRBJ1-2; D remains unclear. This CDR3 spans 15 amino acids. Germline CDR1 is LGHDT and CDR2 is YNNKEL (reference sequence). Trimming took 1 base from V and 0 from J, leaving 9 bases between them.

The chain couples TRBV5-1 to TRBJ2-3; 8 nucleotides match TRBD2. V trimming: 10 bases; J trimming: 2 bases; junction bases outside the gene matches: 12. The CDR3 is 15 residues long. From germline, CDR1 is SGHRS and CDR2 YFSETQ. The CDR3 reads CAGGRLGQITDTQYF. In DNA, the CDR3 is TGCGCCGGCGGGAGGTTAGGGCAGATCACAGATACGCAGTATTTT.